This T cell receptor beta chain was profiled in a study of blood T cells in healthy people across ages. Germline V CDR1 and CDR2: SGHTA, FQGNSA. The CDR3 length is 13 residues. Sample donors were healthy Caucasian individuals that came from Russia, aged roughly 6 to 100. Samples each yielded at least 6 micrograms of total RNA. Alongside a J-beta primer mix, a sample-barcoded 5' primer served in a second PCR lasting about 6 to 12 cycles. TCRdb processed the 5' RACE reads anew with MiXCR; each CDR3 protein has one entry. The table has roughly 1.6 million distinct CDR3 sequences, around 36% seen once. A remark on this clonotype: A single base separates this from a much larger clone, so it may be a read error.

Sample: blood. J is TRBJ2-4 and V is TRBV7-2; D is unresolved. This TCR derives from a woman under 40 in good health. The CDR3 loop reads CAGSLDLKNIQYF. The CDR3 nucleotides read TGTGCCGGCAGCTTAGACCTAAAAAACATTCAGTACTTC.